This TCR beta chain was identified during a study of Ad26.COV2.S vaccination and SARS-CoV-2 variants (dated by TCRdb to 2020 to 2023). Broadly, across the study: Donors in the vaccine arm were drawn from COV1001, a multicentre, randomized, double-blind, placebo-controlled phase I-IIa trial testing Ad26.COV2.S in healthy adults. Dosing of Ad26.COV2.S was intramuscular, at either 5x10^10 or 1x10^11 viral particles, delivered as one shot or as two shots spaced 56 days apart. The specificity and breadth of SARS-CoV-2-reactive T cell receptors after Ad26.COV2.S vaccination were assessed by TCRbeta repertoire sequencing. A total of approximately 30 samples were included in the TCR-sequenced set, comprising roughly 20 Ad26.COV2.S vaccine recipients, 5 placebo recipients and 8 SARS-CoV-2 convalescent individuals. Trial participants were randomized into five groups of five: low-dose or high-dose Ad26.COV2.S given once or twice, or placebo on both occasions. Blinding of investigators to trial group allocation was maintained during experiments and outcome assessment. Broader findings and caveats from the paper: According to the authors, total T cell responses may have been underestimated by the TCR breadth and depth analyses. Comparable non-spike TCR breadth was observed between vaccine and placebo recipients, consistent with only spike being contained in the vaccine. Comparing responses between vaccine doses or regimens was not something the study was powered to do. After vaccination, spike-specific CD8+ and CD4+ T cell responses were reported to show substantial breadth. Compared with placebo recipients, Ad26.COV2.S recipients showed higher spike-specific TCR breadth (P = 0.0014).

On this clone: Its antigen specificity is not known. Per-nucleotide qualities are absent, and no much larger clonotype sits a single base away.

What this sample's treatment or condition label stands for: approximately 18 received Ad26.COV2.S at low or high dose, single or two shots; about five received placebo; per-sample allocation not given. For vaccine and placebo recipients, the sequenced repertoires came from samples collected on day 63 after the first injection. Cohort 1b enrolled roughly 25 adults aged 18-55 years at a single site in Boston, USA, between 29 July and 7 August 2020. As a vaccine, Ad26.COV2.S was a replication-incompetent adenovirus type 26 vector that expressed a prefusion-stabilized SARS-CoV-2 spike protein derived from the original Wuhan strain. The immunoSEQ Assay was the method used to sequence TCRbeta CDR3 regions. After extraction, genomic DNA underwent amplification by bias-controlled multiplex PCR, followed by high-throughput sequencing. As for the original processing: To quantify the absolute abundance of every unique TCRbeta CDR3 region, sequences were collapsed and filtered. T cell fraction was estimated by normalization of TCRbeta template counts to usable DNA, with usable DNA being measured through amplification of reference genes present in all nucleated cells. Repertoire TCRs were annotated as SARS-CoV-2-specific when V gene, CDR3 amino acid sequence and J gene were exactly matched to a known reactive TCR set. The reference SARS-CoV-2 TCR set came from MIRA and was filtered for enrichment in COVID-19-positive ImmuneCODE repertoires, removing public or cross-reactive TCRs. Based on the MIRA antigens, annotated TCRs were further analysed at the level of specific ORF or position within ORF. Breadth was defined as the number of annotated unique rearrangements divided by the total number of unique productive rearrangements, and depth was defined as the summed frequency of the annotated unique rearrangements. Two-sided Wilcoxon rank-sum tests were applied when comparing TCR breadth between groups. TCRdb took over this immuneACCESS table, retaining in-frame rearrangements with V and J assigned. Such tables are incomplete; in checked studies, under half of the missing clones stem from an unresolved V gene, and the remainder is unexplained. The DNA gave D and trimming, while V, J and clone size come from that table. Recorded for this sample are more than 300,000 clones; roughly 90% of them occurred a single time. The leading ten clones occupy roughly 4.8% of the sample.

Including the terminal cysteine and phenylalanine, the CDR3 comprises 13 residues. The CDR3 DNA has 39 bases and is translated from base 1. The germline V gene supplies CDR1 WSHSY and CDR2 SAAADI. V has 7 bases trimmed and J has 6 bases trimmed; junction bases matching no gene number 6. The specimen was peripheral blood, collected in a trial of Ad26.COV2.S vaccine versus placebo. The V gene is TRBV10-2 and the J gene is TRBJ2-3; TRBD1 lines up with 8 middle nucleotides. The origin of this receptor is a person between 18 and 65 years old who received the Ad26.COV2.S COVID-19 vaccine or a placebo. The CDR3 protein: CASNQGAYDTQYF. In nucleotides, the sequence is TGCGCCAGCAACCAGGGGGCTTATGATACGCAGTATTTT.